Below are 22 T cell receptor beta chains sequenced from a single sample in a study of blood T cell repertoires in COVID-19. Produced via immunoSEQ multiplex PCR; TCRdb's table is partial and in-frame only. The repertoire holds about 100,000 clones, with 75% to 85% as singletons. Sequenced input: peripheral blood. Receptors were obtained from a human donor in a cohort sampled during active COVID-19.

The gene calls are TRBV27 and TRBJ2-1; D is possibly TRBD1 (6 bases). The germline V and J ends were trimmed by 3 bases and 9 bases, with 15 bases remaining between them. The CDR3 has 14 amino acids. Per germline, CDR1 MNHEY and CDR2 SMNVEV (reference sequence). The CDR3 nucleotides are TGTGCCAGCAGTTTGGTACAGGGAAAAACTGAGCAGTTCTTC. It translates to CASSLVQGKTEQFF.

V and J are TRBV30 and TRBJ2-1, with TRBD2 matching 15 bases. Germline values: CDR1 GTSNPN, CDR2 SVGIG (reference sequence). V gave up 0 bases and J gave up 4 bases; unmatched junction bases: 10. This CDR3 region has 19 residues. CDR3 loop: CAWSVLGTSGRSAYNEQFF. As DNA, the CDR3 is TGTGCCTGGAGTGTACTAGGGACTAGCGGGAGGTCGGCGTACAATGAGCAGTTCTTC.

The rearrangement joins TRBV30 to TRBJ1-2; 7 bases are a match to TRBD1. The trim removed 8 bases at V and 7 bases at J, leaving 10 bases unmatched. The CDR3 covers 12 residues. Germline CDR1 GTSNPN, CDR2 SVGIG (reference sequence). This CDR3 is CARTGSESGYTF. The CDR3 DNA reads TGTGCCCGGACAGGATCTGAGTCTGGCTACACCTTC.

V usage is TRBV28 and J usage is TRBJ2-6; tentative D call: TRBD2 (5 bases). The CDR3 loop spans 12 amino acids. Germline values: CDR1 MDHEN, CDR2 SYDVKM. V shed 7 bases and J shed 6 bases, with 7 bases lying between them. In DNA, the CDR3 is TGTGCCAGCATCGGGGAGGCCAACGTCCTGACTTTC. It yields the protein CASIGEANVLTF.

On this clone: The same CDR3 can be traced to other DNA sequences in this sample. The J gene is TRBJ1-5, the V gene TRBV5-1, with a weak D call TRBD1 (6 bases). The germline gives CDR1 SGHRS, CDR2 YFSETQ. Trimming removed 2 bases from V and 3 bases from J, with 9 bases in between. CDR3 length equals 14 residues. CDR3 sequence: CASSLGGVNQPQHF. In DNA form, the CDR3 reads TGCGCCAGCAGCTTAGGGGGTGTCAATCAGCCCCAGCATTTT.

V is TRBV7-6 and J is TRBJ2-7; TRBD1 agrees at 10 bases. In germline, CDR1 is SGHVS, CDR2 FNYEAQ. The CDR3 loop spans 15 amino acids. After removal of 5 bases from V and 2 bases from J, the junction contained 6 bases not matched to a gene. DNA of the CDR3: TGTGCCAGCAGCCCTTCCGGGACAGGGGCCTACGAGCAGTACTTC. It is translated as CASSPSGTGAYEQYF.

This rearrangement joins TRBV11-1 to TRBJ2-7, with 10 bases identical to TRBD2. CDR1 and CDR2 from the germline V gene are SGHAT and FQDESV (reference sequence). V trimming: 3 bases; J trimming: 1 base; junction bases outside the gene matches: 3. CDR3 length: 15 residues. CDR3 in amino acids: CASSFTSGNSYEQYF. CDR3 DNA sequence: TGTGCCAGCAGCTTTACTAGCGGGAATTCCTACGAGCAGTACTTC.

The V and J genes are TRBV19 and TRBJ1-2, with 7 nucleotides matching TRBD1. The J segment lost 4 bases and the V segment lost 3 bases, leaving 5 bases of the junction unmatched. Germline V CDR1 and CDR2: LNHDA, SQIVND (reference sequence). The CDR3 totals 14 residues. CDR3 DNA: TGTGCCAGTAGTATGGGACAGCTGATCTATGGCTACACCTTC. This translates into CASSMGQLIYGYTF.

This chain connects TRBV23-1 to TRBJ1-1; possible D gene TRBD1, 6 bases. TRBV23-1 is filed as an ORF, its function uncertain. The CDR3 consists of 15 residues. Trimming cost V 1 base and J 1 base, with 10 bases left between them. CDR3 bases: TGCGCCAGCAGTCAATTCGGGACATGGAACACTGAAGCTTTCTTT. Its protein is CASSQFGTWNTEAFF.

The V call is TRBV4-1, the J call TRBJ2-1; a possible D gene is TRBD1 (7 bases). The germline V gene has CDR1 MGHRA and CDR2 YSYEKL. The V and J ends lost 4 bases and 6 bases respectively, with 13 bases between them. The CDR3 runs 14 residues. CDR3 protein: CASSRPGGGNEQFF. CDR3 sequence (DNA): TGCGCCAGCAGCCGCCCAGGGGGAGGCAATGAGCAGTTCTTC.

The J gene is TRBJ2-2, the V gene TRBV7-6, with 7 bases that match TRBD2. V trimming: 5 bases; J trimming: 0 bases; junction bases outside the gene matches: 6. CDR3 length equals 16 residues. Germline CDR1 is SGHVS and CDR2 is FNYEAQ. The CDR3 here is CASSGGAGANTGELFF. The DNA for the CDR3 is TGTGCCAGCAGCGGAGGGGCGGGAGCGAACACCGGGGAGCTGTTTTTT.

As for this clone: This same CDR3 is encoded by further DNA sequences in the sample. CDR3 DNA sequence: TGTGCCAGCTCACCCGACAGGGATGGCACCGGGGAGCTGTTTTTT. Its translation: CASSPDRDGTGELFF. The rearrangement joins TRBV18 to TRBJ2-2; 7 bases fit TRBD1. The CDR3 has 15 residues. In germline, CDR1 is KGHSH, CDR2 LQKENI. The ends lost 3 bases at V and 4 bases at J; junction bases unmatched: 5.

The chain recombines TRBV12-3 or TRBV12-4 with TRBJ2-7; weak D call: TRBD1 (5 bases). The CDR3 spans 11 residues. V shed 7 bases and J shed 4 bases, with 8 bases lying between them. The CDR3 region is CASTRGYEQYF. In nucleotides, the CDR3 is TGTGCCAGCACTAGGGGTTACGAGCAGTACTTC.

This clone was seen only once. The chain combines TRBV3-1 (or the pseudogene TRBV3-2) with TRBJ2-2; the match to TRBD1 covers 9 bases. Per germline, CDR1 LGHDT and CDR2 YNNKEL (reference sequence). The CDR3 is made up of 15 amino acids. V lost 4 bases and J lost 5; bases outside the gene matches: 5. The CDR3 sequence: CASSPRTGETGELFF. CDR3 coding DNA: TGTGCCAGCAGCCCACGGACAGGGGAGACCGGGGAGCTGTTTTTT.

This chain uses TRBV11-2 with TRBJ2-5; maybe TRBD1 (5 bases). Trimming shortened V by 5 bases and J by 7 bases, and 11 bases separated the two germline ends. From germline, CDR1 is SGHAT and CDR2 FQNNGV. The CDR3 runs 12 residues. The CDR3 reads CASSPGLGTQYF. The CDR3 DNA reads TGTGCCAGCAGCCCAGGGCTCGGGACCCAGTACTTC. Full variable domain (missing parts from reference TRBV11-2 and TRBJ2-5): EAGVAQSPRYKIIEKRQSVAFWCNPISGHATLYWYQQILGQGPKLLIQFQNNGVVDDSQLPKDRFSAERLKGVDSTLKIQPAKLEDSAVYLCASSPGLGTQYFGPGTRLLVL.

The chain recombines TRBV28 with TRBJ1-4; D is ambiguous. The CDR3 totals 13 residues. Trimming removed 6 bases from V and 5 bases from J, with 10 bases in between. Germline CDR1 is MDHEN and CDR2 is SYDVKM. The CDR3 loop reads CASRRTANEKLFF. CDR3 nucleotides: TGTGCCAGCAGACGCACAGCCAATGAAAAACTGTTTTTT.

The chain has TRBV27 and TRBJ2-3; TRBD1 matches 7 bases. Germline values: CDR1 MNHEY, CDR2 SMNVEV (reference sequence). V shed 5 bases and J 0 bases; nucleotides not matched to a gene: 2. The CDR3 runs to 14 residues. CDR3: CASSRDSSTDTQYF. DNA for the CDR3: TGTGCCAGCAGTCGGGACAGTAGCACAGATACGCAGTATTTT.

The chain combines TRBV19 with TRBJ2-3; 11 nucleotides match TRBD1. Germline V CDR1 and CDR2: LNHDA, SQIVND (reference sequence). J lost 3 bases, V lost 4 bases, and 9 bases had no gene match. The CDR3 contains 17 residues. CDR3 DNA: TGTGCCAGTAGTAAACTCTGGACAGGGGGCAGTACAGATACGCAGTATTTT. The encoded protein is CASSKLWTGGSTDTQYF.

This clone was recorded once. V usage is TRBV3-1 (or the pseudogene TRBV3-2) and J usage is TRBJ1-5; weak D call: TRBD1 (6 bases). Per germline, CDR1 LGHDT and CDR2 YNNKEL (reference sequence). Trimming cost V 3 bases and J 1 base, with 13 bases left between them. The CDR3 sequence is 16 residues long. The CDR3 nucleotides are TGTGCCAGCAGCCAGGGGGCTTTTGAGAGCAATCAGCCCCAGCATTTT. It specifies CASSQGAFESNQPQHF.

The V call is TRBV5-8, the J call TRBJ1-2; the D gene is possibly TRBD1 (6 bases). Germline values: CDR1 SGHTS, CDR2 YDEGEE. Trimming stripped 0 bases from V and 2 bases from J, with 8 bases between. The CDR3 runs to 14 residues. CDR3 DNA: TGTGCCAGCAGCTTGGATGACAGGAACTATGGCTACACCTTC. It translates to CASSLDDRNYGYTF.

The V call is TRBV2, the J call TRBJ2-7; 13 nucleotides agree with TRBD2. The J segment lost 3 bases and the V segment lost 3 bases, leaving 8 bases of the junction unmatched. CDR1 and CDR2 (germline): SNHLY, FYNNEI. The CDR3 extends over 17 amino acids. The CDR3: CASSDILLAGGIYEQYF. DNA of the CDR3: TGTGCCAGCAGTGACATCCTACTAGCGGGAGGGATCTACGAGCAGTACTTC.

The chain links TRBV19 to TRBJ2-5, with TRBD2 identical over 11 bases. With V trimmed by 6 bases and J by 7 bases, 7 bases remained unmatched. There are 14 residues in the CDR3. Germline CDR1 reads LNHDA; CDR2 reads SQIVND (reference sequence). This chain's CDR3 is CASRSTSGKGTQYF. CDR3 DNA: TGTGCCAGTAGGTCGACTAGCGGGAAAGGGACCCAGTACTTC.